This T cell receptor beta chain comes out of a study of T-cell reconstitution after alpha-beta-depleted transplantation in children. This sample's TCRbeta library carried unique molecular identifier barcodes. TCRdb called the PCR reads again in MiXCR, with one record for every CDR3 protein. The repertoire holds 490,000 or so distinct CDR3 sequences, with around 13% as singletons. V was clipped by 2 bases and J by 0 bases, with 5 bases between them. The CDR3 extends over 14 amino acids. Germline V gene data show CDR1 as SQVTM and CDR2 as ANQGSEA. This clonotype was observed at least ten times. The rearrangement uses TRBV29-1 and TRBJ2-6; no reliable D call. This TCR came from a human donor who donated a stem cell graft to a child with combined immunodeficiency. The source material was PBMCs from the stem cell graft donor, sampled from the stem cell graft. This CDR3 is CSVESNSGANVLTF. CDR3 sequence (DNA): TGCAGCGTTGAATCTAACTCTGGGGCCAACGTCCTGACTTTC.